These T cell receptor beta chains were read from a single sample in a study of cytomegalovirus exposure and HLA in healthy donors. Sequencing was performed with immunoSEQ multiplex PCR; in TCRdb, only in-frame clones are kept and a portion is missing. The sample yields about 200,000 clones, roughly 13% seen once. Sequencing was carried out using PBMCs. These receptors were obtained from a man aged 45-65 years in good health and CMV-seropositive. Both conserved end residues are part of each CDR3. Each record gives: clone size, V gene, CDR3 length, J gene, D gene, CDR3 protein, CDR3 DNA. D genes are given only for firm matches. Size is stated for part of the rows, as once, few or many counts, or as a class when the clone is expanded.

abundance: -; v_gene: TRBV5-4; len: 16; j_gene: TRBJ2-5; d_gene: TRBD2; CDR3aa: CASSLSASGLGETQYF; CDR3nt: TGTGCCAGCAGCTTGTCGGCTAGCGGGCTCGGAGAGACCCAGTACTTC
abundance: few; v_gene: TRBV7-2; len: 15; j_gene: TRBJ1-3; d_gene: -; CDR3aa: CASSSRRSSGNTIYF; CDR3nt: TGTGCCAGCAGCTCTAGACGGAGCTCTGGAAACACCATATATTTT
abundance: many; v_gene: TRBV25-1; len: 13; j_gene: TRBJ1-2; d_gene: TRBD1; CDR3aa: CASKTGYQGGYTF; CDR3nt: TGTGCCAGCAAGACAGGGTATCAGGGTGGCTACACCTTC
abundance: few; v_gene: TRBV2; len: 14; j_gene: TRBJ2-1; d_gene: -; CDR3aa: CASSVRRSYNEQFF; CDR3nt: TGTGCCAGCAGTGTCAGGCGCTCCTACAATGAGCAGTTCTTC
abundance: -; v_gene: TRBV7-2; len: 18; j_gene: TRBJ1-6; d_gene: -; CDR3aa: CASSSLVRGIGYNSPLHF; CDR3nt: TGTGCCAGCAGCTCATTAGTCCGGGGAATAGGCTATAATTCACCCCTCCACTTT
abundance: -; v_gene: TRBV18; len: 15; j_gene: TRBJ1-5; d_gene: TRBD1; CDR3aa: CASSPETGINQPQHF; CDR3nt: TGTGCCAGCTCACCAGAGACAGGGATTAATCAGCCCCAGCATTTT
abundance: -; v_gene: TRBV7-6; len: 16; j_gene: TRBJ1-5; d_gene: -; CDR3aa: CASSPTGTVGNQPQHF; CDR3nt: TGTGCCAGCAGCCCCACAGGGACGGTGGGGAATCAGCCCCAGCATTTT
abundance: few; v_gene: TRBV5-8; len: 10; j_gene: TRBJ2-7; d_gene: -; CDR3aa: CASSLIQEYF; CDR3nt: TGTGCCAGCAGCTTAATACAGGAGTACTTC
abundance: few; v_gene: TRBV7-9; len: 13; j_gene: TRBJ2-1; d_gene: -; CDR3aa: CASSLMGASEQFF; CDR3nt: TGTGCCAGCAGCTTAATGGGGGCTAGTGAGCAGTTCTTC
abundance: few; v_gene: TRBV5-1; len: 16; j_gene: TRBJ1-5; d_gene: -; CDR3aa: CASSLIPQTGNQPQHF; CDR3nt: TGCGCCAGCAGCTTGATTCCCCAAACGGGCAATCAGCCCCAGCATTTT
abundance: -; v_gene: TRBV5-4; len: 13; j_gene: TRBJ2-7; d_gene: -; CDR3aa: CASSLDRAGEQYF; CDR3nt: TGTGCCAGCAGCTTGGACAGAGCGGGCGAGCAGTACTTC
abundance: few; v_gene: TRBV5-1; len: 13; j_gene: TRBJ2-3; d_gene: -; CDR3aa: CASNTGSTDTQYF; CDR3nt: TGCGCCAGCAATACAGGGAGCACAGATACGCAGTATTTT
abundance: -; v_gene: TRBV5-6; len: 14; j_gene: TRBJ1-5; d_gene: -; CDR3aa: CASSKDTSNQPQHF; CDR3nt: TGTGCCAGCAGCAAGGACACTAGCAATCAGCCCCAGCATTTT
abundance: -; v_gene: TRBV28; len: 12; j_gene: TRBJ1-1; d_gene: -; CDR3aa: CASSFRYGEAFF; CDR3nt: TGTGCCAGCAGTTTCAGGTACGGTGAAGCCTTCTTT
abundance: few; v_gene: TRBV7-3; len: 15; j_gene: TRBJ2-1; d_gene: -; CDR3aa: CASSLIGGAGNEQFF; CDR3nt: TGTGCCAGCAGCTTAATAGGGGGGGCCGGGAATGAGCAGTTCTTC
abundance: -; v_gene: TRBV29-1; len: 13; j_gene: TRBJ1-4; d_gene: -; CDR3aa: CSVETATNEKLFF; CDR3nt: TGCAGCGTCGAGACTGCAACTAATGAAAAACTGTTTTTT
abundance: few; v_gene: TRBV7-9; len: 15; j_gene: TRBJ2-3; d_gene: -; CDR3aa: CASSEPAGGTDTQYF; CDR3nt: TGTGCCAGCAGCGAGCCAGCGGGTGGCACAGATACGCAGTATTTT
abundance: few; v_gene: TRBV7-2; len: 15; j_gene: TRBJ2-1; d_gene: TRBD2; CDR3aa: CASSPGGVRRNEQFF; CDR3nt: TGTGCCAGCAGTCCGGGGGGGGTAAGAAGAAATGAGCAGTTCTTC
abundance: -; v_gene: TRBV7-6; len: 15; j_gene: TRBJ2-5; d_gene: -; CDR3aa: CASSPEVMGGQTQYF; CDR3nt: TGTGCCAGCAGCCCCGAGGTTATGGGGGGGCAGACCCAGTACTTC
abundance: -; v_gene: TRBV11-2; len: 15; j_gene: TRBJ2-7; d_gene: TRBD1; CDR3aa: CASSLDQGTGYEQYF; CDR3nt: TGTGCCAGCAGCTTAGATCAGGGGACAGGCTACGAGCAGTACTTC
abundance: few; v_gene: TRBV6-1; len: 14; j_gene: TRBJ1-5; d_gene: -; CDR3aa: CASESGSTNQPQHF; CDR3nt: TGTGCCAGCGAATCAGGAAGCACCAATCAGCCCCAGCATTTT
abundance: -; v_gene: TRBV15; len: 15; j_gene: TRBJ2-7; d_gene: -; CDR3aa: CATSRDLGQYYEQYF; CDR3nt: TGTGCCACCAGCAGAGATCTGGGGCAGTACTACGAGCAGTACTTC
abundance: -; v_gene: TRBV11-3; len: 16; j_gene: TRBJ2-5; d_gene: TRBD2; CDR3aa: CASSLGGLVPQETQYF; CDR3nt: TGTGCCAGCAGCTTGGGGGGGTTGGTGCCCCAAGAGACCCAGTACTTC
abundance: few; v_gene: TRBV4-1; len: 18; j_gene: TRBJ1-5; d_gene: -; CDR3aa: CASSQDPRQRQTNQPQHF; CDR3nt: TGCGCCAGCAGCCAAGACCCGCGTCAGCGACAGACTAATCAGCCCCAGCATTTT
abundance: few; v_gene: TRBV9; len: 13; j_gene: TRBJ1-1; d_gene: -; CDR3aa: CASSEYRDTEAFF; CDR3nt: TGTGCCAGCAGCGAATACAGGGACACTGAAGCTTTCTTT
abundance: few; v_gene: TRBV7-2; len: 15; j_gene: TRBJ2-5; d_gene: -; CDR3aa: CASSLGGLPGETQYF; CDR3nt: TGTGCCAGCAGCTTAGGAGGACTCCCGGGAGAGACCCAGTACTTC
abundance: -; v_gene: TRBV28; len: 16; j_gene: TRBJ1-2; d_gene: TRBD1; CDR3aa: CASSGAGQASLLGYTF; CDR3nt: TGTGCCAGCAGTGGGGCGGGACAGGCCTCTTTATTGGGCTACACCTTC
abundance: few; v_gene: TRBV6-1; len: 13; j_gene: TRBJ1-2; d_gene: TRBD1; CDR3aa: CASSEQTGGSYTF; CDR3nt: TGTGCCAGCAGTGAACAAACAGGGGGCAGCTACACCTTC
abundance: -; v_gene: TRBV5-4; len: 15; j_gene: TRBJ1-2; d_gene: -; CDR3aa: CASSKDAGLGYGYTF; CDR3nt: TGTGCCAGCAGCAAGGACGCAGGGCTTGGGTATGGCTACACCTTC
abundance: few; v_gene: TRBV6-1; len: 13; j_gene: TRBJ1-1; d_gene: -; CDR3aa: CASSTGWTTEAFF; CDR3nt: TGTGCCAGCAGTACAGGGTGGACGACTGAAGCTTTCTTT
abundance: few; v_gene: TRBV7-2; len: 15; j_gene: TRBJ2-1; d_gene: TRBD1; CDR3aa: CASSLKDRQYNEQFF; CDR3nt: TGTGCCAGCAGCTTAAAGGACAGGCAATACAATGAGCAGTTCTTC
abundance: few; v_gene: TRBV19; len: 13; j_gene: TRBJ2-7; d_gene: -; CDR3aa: CASMGDTSYEQYF; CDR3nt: TGTGCCAGTATGGGAGATACCTCCTACGAGCAGTACTTC
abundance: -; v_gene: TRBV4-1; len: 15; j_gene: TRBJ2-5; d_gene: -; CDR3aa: CASSQVVTSVETQYF; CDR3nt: TGCGCCAGCAGCCAAGTAGTAACGAGTGTGGAGACCCAGTACTTC
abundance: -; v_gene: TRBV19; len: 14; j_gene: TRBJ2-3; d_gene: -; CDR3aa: CASSIDLNTDTQYF; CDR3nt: TGTGCCAGTAGTATAGACCTTAACACAGATACGCAGTATTTT
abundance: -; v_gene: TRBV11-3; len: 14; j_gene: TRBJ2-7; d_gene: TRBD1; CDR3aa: CASRPRTGAYEQYF; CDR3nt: TGTGCCAGCAGACCCCGCACAGGGGCCTACGAGCAGTACTTC
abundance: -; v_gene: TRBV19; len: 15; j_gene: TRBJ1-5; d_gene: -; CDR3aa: CASSTTVYSNQPQHF; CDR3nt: TGTGCCAGTAGTACGACAGTTTATAGCAATCAGCCCCAGCATTTT
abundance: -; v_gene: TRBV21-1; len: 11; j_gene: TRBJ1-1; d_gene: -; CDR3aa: CACSREGEAFF; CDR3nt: TGTGCCTGTTCCCGGGAGGGGGAAGCTTTCTTT
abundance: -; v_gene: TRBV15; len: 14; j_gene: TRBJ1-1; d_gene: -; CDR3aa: CATSKESSYPEAFF; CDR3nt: TGTGCCACCAGCAAAGAATCTTCGTATCCGGAAGCTTTCTTT
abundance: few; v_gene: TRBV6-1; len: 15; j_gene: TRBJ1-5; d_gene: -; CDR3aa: CASSLRLDSNQPQHF; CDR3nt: TGTGCCAGCAGCTTAAGGCTAGATAGCAATCAGCCCCAGCATTTT
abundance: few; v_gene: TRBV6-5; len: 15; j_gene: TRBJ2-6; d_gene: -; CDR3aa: CASRSQGSGANVLTF; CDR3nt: TGTGCCAGCAGATCACAGGGCTCTGGGGCCAACGTCCTGACTTTC
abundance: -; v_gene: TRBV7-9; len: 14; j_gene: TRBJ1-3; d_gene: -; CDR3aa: CASSLSGSGNTIYF; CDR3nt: TGTGCCAGCAGCTTATCGGGTTCTGGAAACACCATATATTTT
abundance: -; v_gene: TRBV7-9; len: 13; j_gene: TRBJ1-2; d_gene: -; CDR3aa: CASSPYEVGGYTF; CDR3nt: TGTGCCAGCAGCCCCTATGAAGTCGGGGGCTACACCTTC
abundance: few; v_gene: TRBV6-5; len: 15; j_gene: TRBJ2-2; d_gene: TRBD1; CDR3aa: CASSRQGANTGELFF; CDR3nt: TGTGCCAGCAGTAGACAGGGAGCCAACACCGGGGAGCTGTTTTTT
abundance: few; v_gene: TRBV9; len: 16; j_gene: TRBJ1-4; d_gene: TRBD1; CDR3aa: CASSLLGTGPGEKLFF; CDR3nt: TGTGCCAGCAGCCTACTTGGGACAGGGCCCGGGGAAAAACTGTTTTTT
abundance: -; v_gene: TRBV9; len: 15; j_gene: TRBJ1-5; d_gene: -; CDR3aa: CASSETPQGSQPQHF; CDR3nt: TGTGCCAGCAGCGAAACGCCCCAGGGGAGTCAGCCCCAGCATTTT
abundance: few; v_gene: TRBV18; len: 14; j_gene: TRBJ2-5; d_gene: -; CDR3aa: CASSPQRRLETQYF; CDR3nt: TGTGCCAGCTCACCGCAAAGGCGGTTAGAGACCCAGTACTTC
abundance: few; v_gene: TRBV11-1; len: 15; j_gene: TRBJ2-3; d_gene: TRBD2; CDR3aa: CASSSSGGAGDTQYF; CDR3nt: TGTGCCAGCAGCTCTAGCGGGGGGGCTGGAGATACGCAGTATTTT
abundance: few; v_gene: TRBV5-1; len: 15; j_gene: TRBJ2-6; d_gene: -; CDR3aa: CASSGTSSGANVLTF; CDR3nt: TGCGCCAGCAGCGGAACAAGCTCTGGGGCCAACGTCTTGACTTTC
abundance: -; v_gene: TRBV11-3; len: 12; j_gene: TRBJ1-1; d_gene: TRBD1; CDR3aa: CASSLGQGVAFF; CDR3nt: TGTGCCAGCAGCTTAGGGCAGGGGGTGGCTTTCTTT